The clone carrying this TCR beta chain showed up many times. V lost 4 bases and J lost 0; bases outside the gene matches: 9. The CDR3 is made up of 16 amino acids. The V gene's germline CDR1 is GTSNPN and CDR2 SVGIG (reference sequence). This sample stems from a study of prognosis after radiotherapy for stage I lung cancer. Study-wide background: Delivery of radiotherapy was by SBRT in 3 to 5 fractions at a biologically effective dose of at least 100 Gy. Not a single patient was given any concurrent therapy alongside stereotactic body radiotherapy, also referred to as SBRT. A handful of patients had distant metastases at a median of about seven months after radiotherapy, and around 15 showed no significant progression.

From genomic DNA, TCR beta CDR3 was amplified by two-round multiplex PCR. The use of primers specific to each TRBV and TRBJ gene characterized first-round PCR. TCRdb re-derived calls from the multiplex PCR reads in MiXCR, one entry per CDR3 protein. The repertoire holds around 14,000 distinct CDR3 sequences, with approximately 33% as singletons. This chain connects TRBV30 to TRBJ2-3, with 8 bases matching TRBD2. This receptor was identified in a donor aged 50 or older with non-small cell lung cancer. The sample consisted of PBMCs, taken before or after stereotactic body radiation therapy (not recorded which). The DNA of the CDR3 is TGTGCCTGGAATTTGGGACTAGAAGGTAGCACAGATACGCAGTATTTT. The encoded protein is CAWNLGLEGSTDTQYF.